This section outlines one T cell receptor (beta chain) sequence together with its context. No cognate antigen has been identified for it. Base-call qualities are not available, and no considerably larger clone is one nucleotide away. The data stem from a study of blood T cells in healthy people across ages (dated by TCRdb to between 2014 and 2017). In the study overall: In model experiments, template switching captured about one uniquely barcoded TCR beta cDNA molecule for every two T cells. Four age groups were formed from the donors: young (average 16 years), middle-aged (more than 35), aged (around 62) and long-lived (less than 85). To avoid experimental bias, donors of different ages were randomly spread across the sequencing lanes. Age-related changes in TCR beta repertoire diversity were measured in the study by deep sequencing normalized with unique cDNA molecular identifiers. Two additional independent replicas of 1 million unique cDNA reads from the same blood draw were analyzed for two donors (one aged 18 to 30 and one aged 80 or older). Broad study findings and their caveats: The percentage of naive T cells measured by flow cytometry correlated strongly with observed TCR beta diversity. Bulk unsorted PBMC profiling prevented conclusive comparison of naive and antigen-experienced compartments. Observed TCR beta diversity per million T cells fell roughly linearly with age, and a significant reduction was already apparent by age around 36. Estimates of total diversity based on one million sequenced T cells were regarded as lower bounds and as underestimates. Compared with the aged group, more naive CD4+ T cells, fewer expanded clones and increased TCR diversity were shown by the long-lived group, suggesting age selection. Donor CMV infection status was unknown, potentially confounding age-related changes in expanded clonotypes.

Donors were about 36 systemically healthy Caucasian individuals from Russia aged roughly 6 to 95 years. Ten milliliters of peripheral blood were drawn from each donor into EDTA-treated Vacutainer tubes. Ficoll-Paque density-gradient centrifugation was used to isolate PBMCs, with at least 6 million obtained per sample. Trizol reagent was used to extract total RNA from PBMCs, with at least 6 micrograms per sample. Naive CD45RAhigh/CD27high T cell percentages were measured by flow cytometry on a PBMC aliquot from every donor. The receptor library was made with 5' RACE. Sequencing took place on an Illumina HiSeq 2500. A second roughly 6 to 12 cycle PCR used a sample-barcoded 5' primer and a J-beta primer mix. A template-switch 5' adaptor carrying 12 random nucleotides introduced a unique molecular identifier onto each TCR beta cDNA molecule. Each sample yielded at least 3 million CDR3-containing paired-end reads. The Mint cDNA synthesis kit, primed by a TRBC-specific oligonucleotide, was used to synthesize first-strand cDNA from all RNA. Following uracil-DNA glycosylase treatment, all cDNA underwent a first 18-cycle PCR with the universal primers M1SS and BC2_uni_R. Turning to the authors' computational methods: Each sample was normalized by randomly selecting 1 million high-quality reads, each carrying a distinct molecular identifier. Reads with shared molecular identifiers were discarded instead of being binned into consensus sequences. MiTCR, run with a Q25 quality threshold and the strictest error-elimination algorithm, handled CDR3 identification, clonotype clustering and error correction. A nonparametric unseen species model using Euler transformation provided a lower-bound estimate of total TCR beta diversity. Using fastp trimming at Q25 and MiXCR clonotype assembly, TCRdb reanalyzed the public sequencing data and kept in-frame beta chains. Each CDR3 protein gets just one entry, which takes the most common genes and DNA from the rows behind it. These V and J calls rely on TCRdb rather than the paper's analysis. A total of under 1 million distinct CDR3 sequences appear in this sample, more than 40% of them only once. The top ten constitute about 21% of the sample.

Inclusive of the bounding cysteine and phenylalanine, the CDR3 is 13 residues long. Only CDR3 DNA is held: 39 bases, read in frame from base 1. A distance of 7 bases separates the germline ends of V and J, which lose 0 bases and 2 bases respectively. CDR1 and CDR2, looked up from the germline V gene (reference sequence), are DFQATT and SNEGSKA. This sequence uses TRBV20-1 and TRBJ1-2; the D gene identity is not certain. Sequenced input: blood. This clonotype was obtained from a man aged 60 to 75 in good health. The DNA reads as follows: TGCAGTGCTAGAGATATAGAAAACTATGGCTACACCTTC. The encoded protein is CSARDIENYGYTF.